This T cell receptor (beta chain) was obtained from a study of CD8+ T cells in alopecia areata. The overall study: The drug, oral tofacitinib, was given to treated patients at 5 to 10 mg twice daily. Study conclusions and caveats: In blood and scalp, many expanded lesional clones persisted during tofacitinib.

The CDR3 runs to 14 residues. Per germline, CDR1 MDHEN and CDR2 SYDVKM. Trimming took 8 bases from V and 8 from J, leaving 19 bases between them. Notes on this clone: Its antigen is unidentified.

As the sequencing template, cDNA was produced by extracting RNA and reverse transcribing it. The assay was immunoSEQ multiplex PCR, and TCRdb's table has in-frame clones only and misses some. The sample holds 200,000 to 250,000 clones, over 60% seen once. Sample treatment: oral pan-JAK inhibitor, 5-10 mg twice daily. Obtained from alopecia areata patients were lesional scalp punch biopsies along with peripheral blood. The chain employs TRBV28 and TRBJ2-1, with D perhaps matching TRBD2 (9 bases). The sequenced sample was CD4+ T cells sorted from blood, obtained at week 4, from a patient treated with tofacitinib. The receptor was derived from a human donor with alopecia areata. CDR3 sequence: CASGSGGTGDEQFF. CDR3 in DNA: TGTGCCAGCGGGAGCGGGGGGACAGGCGATGAGCAGTTCTTC.